This paragraph covers one T cell receptor (beta chain) sequence. What it binds is unknown. This record comes from a study of T cell repertoires in cytomegalovirus infection. At the level of the study: Public TCR beta signatures were indicative of both CMV infection and a matching HLA type. Notes on the study in general: CMV carriers having the relevant HLA were flagged by cumulative public TCR beta family frequency. In two of eight donors, the top clonotype was HLA-C-restricted CMV-specific.

One entry per CDR3 protein, called by TCRdb with MiXCR from the reads. The table records fewer than 550,000 distinct CDR3 sequences, approximately 15% of them present only once. Germline assignment: CDR1 WSHSY and CDR2 SAAADI. The CDR3 runs to 14 residues. V was shortened by 6 bases and J by 3 bases, with 15 bases between the two germline ends. The TCR comes from a human donor in good health (CMV status not recorded). Some clones in this sample may be carry-over from other donors' samples. This chain uses TRBV10-2 with TRBJ2-7; TRBD2 is a possible D gene (6 bases). Sequencing was done on a sample of CD8+ T cells from PBMCs. Written as DNA, the CDR3 is TGCGCCAGCAGCCAGGGCGGAGGGTACTACGAGCAGTACTTC. It specifies CASSQGGGYYEQYF.